The TCR beta chain described here comes from a study of identical twins. Study outcomes and limitations: Abundant cord blood beta clonotypes carried fewer insertions; memory repertoires showed none. The study drew conclusions from cross-sectional statistical analysis, not from following the same donors.

Among all donors, each was a healthy Caucasian. From the 5' RACE reads, TCRdb called clonotypes with MiXCR, one entry per CDR3 protein. This repertoire shows a few hundred thousand distinct CDR3 sequences, roughly 15% found once; its top ten account for less than 0.5%. This clonotype appeared a few times. The antigen remains unidentified. The ends lost 0 bases at V and 5 bases at J; junction bases unmatched: 6. The CDR3 contains 16 residues. CDR1 and CDR2 (germline): SGHRS, YFSETQ. These data were likewise used in another study, on yellow fever vaccine responses in identical twins.

The clonotype was recovered from a woman under 30 in good health. Sequenced material: CD4+ T cells sorted from blood. The V gene is TRBV5-1, the J gene TRBJ2-1; 9 nucleotides line up with TRBD2. CDR3 protein: CASSLVGLAGNNEQFF. As DNA, the CDR3 is TGCGCCAGCAGCTTGGTGGGACTAGCAGGTAACAATGAGCAGTTCTTC.